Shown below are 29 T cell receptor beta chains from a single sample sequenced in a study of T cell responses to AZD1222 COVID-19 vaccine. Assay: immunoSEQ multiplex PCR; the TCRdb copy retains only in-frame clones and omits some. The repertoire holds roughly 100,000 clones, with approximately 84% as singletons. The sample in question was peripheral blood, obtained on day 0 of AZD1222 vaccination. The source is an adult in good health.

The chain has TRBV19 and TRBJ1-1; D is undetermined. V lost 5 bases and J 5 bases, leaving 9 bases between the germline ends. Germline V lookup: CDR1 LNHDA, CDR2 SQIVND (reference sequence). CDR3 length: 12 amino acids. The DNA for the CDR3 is TGTGCCAGTAGTCCCGCGGGTACTGAAGCTTTCTTT. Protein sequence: CASSPAGTEAFF.

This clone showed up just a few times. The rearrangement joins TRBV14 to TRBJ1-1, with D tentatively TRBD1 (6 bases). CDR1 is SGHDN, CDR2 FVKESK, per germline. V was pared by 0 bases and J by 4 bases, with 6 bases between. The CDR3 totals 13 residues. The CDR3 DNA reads TGTGCCAGCAGCCAAGAGGGGGCCACTGAAGCTTTCTTT. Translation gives CASSQEGATEAFF.

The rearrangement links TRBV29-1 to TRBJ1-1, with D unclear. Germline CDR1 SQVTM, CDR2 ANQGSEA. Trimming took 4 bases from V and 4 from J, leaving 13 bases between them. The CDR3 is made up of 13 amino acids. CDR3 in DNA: TGCAGCGTTGTGTATTTTGGGTTCACTGAAGCTTTCTTT. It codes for CSVVYFGFTEAFF.

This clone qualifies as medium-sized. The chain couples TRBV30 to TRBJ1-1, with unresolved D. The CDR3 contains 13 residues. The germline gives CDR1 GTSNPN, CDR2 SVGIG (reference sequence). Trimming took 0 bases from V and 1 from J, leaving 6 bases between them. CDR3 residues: CAWSVTANTEAFF. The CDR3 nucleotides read TGTGCCTGGAGTGTCACCGCGAACACTGAAGCTTTCTTT.

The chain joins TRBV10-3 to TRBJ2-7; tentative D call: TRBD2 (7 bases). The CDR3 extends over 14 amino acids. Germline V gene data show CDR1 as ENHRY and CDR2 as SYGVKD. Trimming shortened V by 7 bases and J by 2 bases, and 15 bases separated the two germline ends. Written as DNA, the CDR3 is TGTGCCATCAACCCGGGGGCGGGAGCCTACGAGCAGTACTTC. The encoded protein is CAINPGAGAYEQYF.

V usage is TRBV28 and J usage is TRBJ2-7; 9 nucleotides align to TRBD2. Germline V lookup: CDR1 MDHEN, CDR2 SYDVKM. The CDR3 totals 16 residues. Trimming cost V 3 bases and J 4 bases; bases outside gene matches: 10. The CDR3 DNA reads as TGTGCCAGCAGTTTTCGACTAGCGGAGCTAGCATACGAGCAGTACTTC. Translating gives CASSFRLAELAYEQYF.

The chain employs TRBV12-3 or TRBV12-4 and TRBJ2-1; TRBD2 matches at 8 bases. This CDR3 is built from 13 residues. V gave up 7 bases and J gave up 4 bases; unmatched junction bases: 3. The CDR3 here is CASKLAGYNEQFF. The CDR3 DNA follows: TGTGCCAGCAAATTAGCGGGGTACAATGAGCAGTTCTTC.

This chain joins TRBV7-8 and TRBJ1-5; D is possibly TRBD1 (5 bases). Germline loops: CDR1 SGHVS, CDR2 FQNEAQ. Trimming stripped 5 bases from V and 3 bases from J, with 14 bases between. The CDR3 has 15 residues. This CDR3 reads CASSMGRPFNQPQHF. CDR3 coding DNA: TGTGCCAGCAGCATGGGACGGCCTTTCAATCAGCCCCAGCATTTT. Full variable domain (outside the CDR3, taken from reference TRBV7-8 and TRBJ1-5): GAGVSQSPRYKVAKRGQDVALRCDPISGHVSLFWYQQALGQGPEFLTYFQNEAQLDKSGLPSDRFFAERPEGSVSTLKIQRTQQEDSAVYLCASSMGRPFNQPQHFGDGTRLSIL.

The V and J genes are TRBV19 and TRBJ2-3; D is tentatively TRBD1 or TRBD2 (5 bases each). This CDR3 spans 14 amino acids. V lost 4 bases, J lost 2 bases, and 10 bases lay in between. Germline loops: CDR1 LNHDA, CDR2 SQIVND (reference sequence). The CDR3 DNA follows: TGTGCCAGTAGTAAGGGACGGAACACAGATACGCAGTATTTT. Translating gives CASSKGRNTDTQYF. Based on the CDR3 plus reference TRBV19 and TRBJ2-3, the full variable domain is DGGITQSPKYLFRKEGQNVTLSCEQNLNHDAMYWYRQDPGQGLRLIYYSQIVNDFQKGDIAEGYSVSREKKESFPLTVTSAQKNPTAFYLCASSKGRNTDTQYFGPGTRLTVL.

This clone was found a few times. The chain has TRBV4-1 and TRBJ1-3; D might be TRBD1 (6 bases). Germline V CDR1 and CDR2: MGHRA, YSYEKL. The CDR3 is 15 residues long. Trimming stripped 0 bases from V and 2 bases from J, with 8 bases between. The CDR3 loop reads CASSQDEGAGNTIYF. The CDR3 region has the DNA TGCGCCAGCAGCCAAGATGAGGGGGCTGGAAACACCATATATTTT.

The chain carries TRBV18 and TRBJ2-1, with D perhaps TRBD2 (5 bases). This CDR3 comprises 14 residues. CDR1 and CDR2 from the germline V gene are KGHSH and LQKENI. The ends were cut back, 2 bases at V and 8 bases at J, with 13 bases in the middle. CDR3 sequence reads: CASSPYRGKDEQFF. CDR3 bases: TGTGCCAGCTCACCATACCGGGGAAAGGATGAGCAGTTCTTC. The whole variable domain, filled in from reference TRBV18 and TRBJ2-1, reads NAGVMQNPRHLVRRRGQEARLRCSPMKGHSHVYWYRQLPEEGLKFMVYLQKENIIDESGMPKERFSAEFPKEGPSILRIQQVVRGDSAAYFCASSPYRGKDEQFFGPGTRLTVL.

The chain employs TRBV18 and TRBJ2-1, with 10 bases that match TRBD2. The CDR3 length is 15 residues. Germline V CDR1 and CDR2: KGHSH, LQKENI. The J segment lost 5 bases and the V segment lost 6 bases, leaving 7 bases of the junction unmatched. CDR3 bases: TGTGCCAGCTCCCCCGGGACTAGCGTAGACAATGAGCAGTTCTTC. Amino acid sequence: CASSPGTSVDNEQFF.

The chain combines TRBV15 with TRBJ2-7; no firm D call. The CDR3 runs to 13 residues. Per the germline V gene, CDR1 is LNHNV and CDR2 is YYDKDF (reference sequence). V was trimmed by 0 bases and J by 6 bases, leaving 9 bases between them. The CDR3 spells CATSRDQGREQYF. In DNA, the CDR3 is TGTGCCACCAGCAGAGACCAAGGACGCGAGCAGTACTTC.

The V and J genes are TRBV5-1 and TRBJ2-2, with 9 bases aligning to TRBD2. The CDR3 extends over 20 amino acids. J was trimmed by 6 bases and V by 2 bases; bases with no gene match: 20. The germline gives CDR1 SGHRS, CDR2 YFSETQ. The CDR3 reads CASSLLGRRIAGALAGELFF. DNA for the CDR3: TGCGCCAGCAGCTTATTGGGCCGAAGGATAGCGGGAGCCTTGGCCGGGGAGCTGTTTTTT.

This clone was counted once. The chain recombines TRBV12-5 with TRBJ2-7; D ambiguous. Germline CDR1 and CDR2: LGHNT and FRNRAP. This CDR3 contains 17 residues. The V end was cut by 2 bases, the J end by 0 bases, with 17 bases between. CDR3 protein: CASGLPLGQSSSYEQYF. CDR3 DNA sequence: TGTGCTAGTGGTTTGCCCCTGGGTCAGTCGAGCTCCTACGAGCAGTACTTC.

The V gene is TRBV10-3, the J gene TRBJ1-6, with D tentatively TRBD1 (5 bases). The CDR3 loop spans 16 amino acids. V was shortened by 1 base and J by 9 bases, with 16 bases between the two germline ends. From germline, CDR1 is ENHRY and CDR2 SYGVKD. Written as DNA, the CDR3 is TGTGCCATCAGTGAGTACAGTCCCATAAGGGGTTCACCCCTCCACTTT. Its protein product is CAISEYSPIRGSPLHF.

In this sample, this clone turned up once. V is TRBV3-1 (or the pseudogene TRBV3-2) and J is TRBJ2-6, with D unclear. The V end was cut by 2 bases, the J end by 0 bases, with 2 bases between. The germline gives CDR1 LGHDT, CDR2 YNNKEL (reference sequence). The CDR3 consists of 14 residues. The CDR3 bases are TGTGCCAGCAGCCAAATCTCTGGGGCCAACGTCCTGACTTTC. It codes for CASSQISGANVLTF.

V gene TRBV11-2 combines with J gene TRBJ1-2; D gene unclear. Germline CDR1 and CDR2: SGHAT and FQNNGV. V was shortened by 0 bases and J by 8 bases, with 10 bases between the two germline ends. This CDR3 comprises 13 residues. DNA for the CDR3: TGTGCCAGCAGCTTAGAACAGATAAGAGGCTACACCTTC. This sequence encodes CASSLEQIRGYTF.

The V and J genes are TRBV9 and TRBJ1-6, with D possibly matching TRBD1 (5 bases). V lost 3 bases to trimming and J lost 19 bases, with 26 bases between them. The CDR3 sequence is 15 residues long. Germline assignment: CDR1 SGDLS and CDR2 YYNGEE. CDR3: CASSAHAGEFENVHF. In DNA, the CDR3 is TGTGCCAGCAGCGCACACGCGGGGGAGTTCGAAAACGTTCACTTT.

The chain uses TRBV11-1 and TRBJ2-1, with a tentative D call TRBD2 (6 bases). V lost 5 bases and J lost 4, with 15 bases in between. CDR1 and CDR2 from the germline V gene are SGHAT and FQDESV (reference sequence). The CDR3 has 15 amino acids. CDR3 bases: TGTGCCAGCAGCGCCTTACTCGGGACTTACAATGAGCAGTTCTTC. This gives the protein CASSALLGTYNEQFF.

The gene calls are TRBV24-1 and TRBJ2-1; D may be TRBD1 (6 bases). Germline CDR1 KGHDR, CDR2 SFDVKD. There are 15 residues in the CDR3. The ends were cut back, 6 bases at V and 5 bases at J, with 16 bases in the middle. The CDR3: CATSPGGQTNNEQFF. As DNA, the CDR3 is TGTGCCACCAGTCCCGGCGGACAGACCAACAATGAGCAGTTCTTC.

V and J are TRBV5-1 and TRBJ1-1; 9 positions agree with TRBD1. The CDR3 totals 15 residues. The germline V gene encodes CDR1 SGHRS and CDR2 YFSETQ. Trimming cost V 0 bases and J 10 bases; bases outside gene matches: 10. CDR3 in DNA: TGCGCCAGCAGCTTGGCCGGGGACAGGGAGGTGGGAGCTTTCTTT. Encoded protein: CASSLAGDREVGAFF.

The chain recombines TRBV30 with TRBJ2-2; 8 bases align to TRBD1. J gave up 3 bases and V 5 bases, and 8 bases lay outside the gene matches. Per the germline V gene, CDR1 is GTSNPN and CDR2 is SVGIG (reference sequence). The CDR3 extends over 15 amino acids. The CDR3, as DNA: TGTGCCTGGGACAGGGGATGGGCCGACACCGGGGAGCTGTTTTTT. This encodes CAWDRGWADTGELFF.

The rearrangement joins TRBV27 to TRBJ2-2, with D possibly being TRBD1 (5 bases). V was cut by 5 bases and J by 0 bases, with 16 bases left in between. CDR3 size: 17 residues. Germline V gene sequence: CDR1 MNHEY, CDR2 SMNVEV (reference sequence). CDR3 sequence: CASSQPWAGTNTGELFF. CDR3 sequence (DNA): TGTGCCAGCAGTCAACCCTGGGCAGGGACGAACACCGGGGAGCTGTTTTTT.

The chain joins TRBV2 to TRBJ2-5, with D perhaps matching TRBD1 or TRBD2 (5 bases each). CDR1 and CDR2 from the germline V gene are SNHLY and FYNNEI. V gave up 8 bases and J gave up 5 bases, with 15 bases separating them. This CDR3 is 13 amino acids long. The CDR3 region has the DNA TGTGCCAGCCTAAGGGACCGCTCGGAGACCCAGTACTTC. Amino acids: CASLRDRSETQYF.

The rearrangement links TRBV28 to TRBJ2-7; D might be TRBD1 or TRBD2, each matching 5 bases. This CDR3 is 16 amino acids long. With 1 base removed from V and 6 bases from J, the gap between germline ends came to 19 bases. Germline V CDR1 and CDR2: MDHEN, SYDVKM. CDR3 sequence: CASSLFGGDVGGEQYF. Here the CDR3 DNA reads TGTGCCAGCAGTTTATTTGGGGGAGACGTTGGCGGCGAGCAGTACTTC.

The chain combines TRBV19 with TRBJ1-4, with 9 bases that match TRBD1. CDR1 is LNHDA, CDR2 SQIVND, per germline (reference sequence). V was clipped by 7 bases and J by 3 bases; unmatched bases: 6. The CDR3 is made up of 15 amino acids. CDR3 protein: CASINRGLANEKLFF. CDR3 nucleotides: TGTGCCAGTATAAACAGGGGGCTGGCTAATGAAAAACTGTTTTTT.

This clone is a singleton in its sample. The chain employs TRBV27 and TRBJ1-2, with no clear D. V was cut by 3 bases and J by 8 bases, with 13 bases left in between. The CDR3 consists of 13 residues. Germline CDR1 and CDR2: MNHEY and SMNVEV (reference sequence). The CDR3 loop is CASSFAARHGYTF. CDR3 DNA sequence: TGTGCCAGCAGTTTCGCGGCCAGGCACGGCTACACCTTC.

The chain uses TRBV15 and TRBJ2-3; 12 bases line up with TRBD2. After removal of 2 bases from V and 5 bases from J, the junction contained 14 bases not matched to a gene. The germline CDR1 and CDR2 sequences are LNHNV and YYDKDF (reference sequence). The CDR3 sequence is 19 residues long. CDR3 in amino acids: CATSRRPRASGRGVDTQYF. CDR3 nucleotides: TGTGCCACCAGCAGACGCCCTAGGGCTAGCGGGAGGGGTGTAGATACGCAGTATTTT.